The 28 T cell receptor beta chains in this list originate from one sample, sequenced in a study of shared clonotypes between healthy human individuals. Naive CD8 cells comprised CD45RO-negative, CCR7-positively selected cells, excluding terminally differentiated effector memory CD45RA+ cells. The repertoire was sequenced with immunoSEQ multiplex PCR; TCRdb's copy has only in-frame clones and lacks some. The table has 1.5 million to 2.5 million clones, about 95% seen once; the top ten hold roughly 1%. Input material: naive CD8+ T cells sorted from blood. Receptor source: a man aged 18-30 years in good health.

The V gene is TRBV5-1, the J gene TRBJ1-2, with 8 positions matching TRBD1. CDR1 is SGHRS, CDR2 YFSETQ, per germline. The CDR3 sequence is 15 residues long. J gave up 7 bases and V 5 bases, and 13 bases lay outside the gene matches. CDR3 nucleotide sequence: TGCGCCAGCAGTTCTCCCGGGACAGGAGAGATTGGCTACACCTTC. Protein sequence: CASSSPGTGEIGYTF.

This clone has more than one count but fewer than ten. CDR3 bases: TGTGCCAGCAACAGGGGGCGATACACCGGGGAGCTGTTTTTT. Protein sequence: CASNRGRYTGELFF. The gene calls are TRBV28 and TRBJ2-2; 9 nucleotides line up with TRBD1. The CDR3 covers 14 residues. Germline trimming cut 7 bases from V and 3 bases from J; bases unmatched to any gene: 3. The V gene's germline CDR1 is MDHEN and CDR2 SYDVKM.

V and J are TRBV11-2 and TRBJ2-7; D may be TRBD2 (6 bases). The germline V and J ends were trimmed by 5 bases and 5 bases, with 22 bases remaining between them. This CDR3 is built from 16 residues. CDR1 is SGHAT, CDR2 FQNNGV, per germline. DNA for the CDR3: TGTGCCAGCAGCCCGCTTTTTCCGGAGGGAGGCCACGAGCAGTACTTC. It translates to CASSPLFPEGGHEQYF.

This clone was seen once. The chain couples TRBV13 to TRBJ2-5; TRBD2 matches 9 bases. From germline, CDR1 is PRHDT and CDR2 FYEKMQ (reference sequence). The V gene end was trimmed by 6 bases and the J gene end by 5 bases; junction bases not matched to a gene: 4. CDR3 length: 13 amino acids. The CDR3 region has the DNA TGTGCCAGCAGGGCGGGGGGGAGTGAGACCCAGTACTTC. Its translation is CASRAGGSETQYF. The variable domain in full, with the rest retrieved from reference TRBV13 and TRBJ2-5, is AAGVIQSPRHLIKEKRETATLKCYPIPRHDTVYWYQQGPGQDPQFLISFYEKMQSDKGSIPDRFSAQQFSDYHSELNMSSLELGDSALYFCASRAGGSETQYFGPGTRLLVL.

The chain is built from TRBV7-9 and TRBJ1-4; a weak D match, TRBD1 (6 bases). The V end was cut by 1 base, the J end by 10 bases, with 16 bases between. CDR1 is SEHNR, CDR2 FQNEAQ, per germline (reference sequence). The CDR3 has 15 residues. CDR3 sequence reads: CASSLVQGPEAKLFF. CDR3 nucleotide sequence: TGTGCCAGCAGCTTAGTACAGGGCCCGGAGGCAAAACTGTTTTTT.

In this sample, this clone turned up once. The chain links TRBV6-5 to TRBJ2-1; TRBD1 might be the D (5 bases). Looked up from germline, CDR1 is MNHEY and CDR2 is SVGAGI. The CDR3 runs 16 residues. The germline V and J ends were trimmed by 2 bases and 0 bases, with 11 bases remaining between them. In DNA form, the CDR3 reads TGTGCCAGCAGTTACGATCAGGGAAGCTCCTACAATGAGCAGTTCTTC. This sequence encodes CASSYDQGSSYNEQFF.

Note on this clone: The CDR3 does not close with the conserved phenylalanine or tryptophan, likely indicating a read error. The limits of the CDR3 on the DNA are not certain, so only TCRdb's listed CDR3 is given. CDR3 residues: CASSIRDSLL. The chain joins TRBV19 to TRBJ2-7; TRBD1 reflects the table's D call only, with no check against the DNA. The CDR3 is 10 amino acids long, termini counted. Germline V gives CDR1 LNHDA, CDR2 SQIVND (reference sequence).

The chain combines TRBV7-6 with TRBJ2-2; D is undetermined. V lost 2 bases to trimming and J lost 3 bases, with 7 bases between them. There are 14 residues in the CDR3. Germline V lookup: CDR1 SGHVS, CDR2 FNYEAQ. This CDR3 reads CASSLTTDTGELFF. The CDR3 DNA reads as TGTGCCAGCAGCTTAACCACGGACACCGGGGAGCTGTTTTTT.

Of note for this clone: Distinct nucleotide sequences in the sample also encode this CDR3. V is TRBV9 and J is TRBJ2-7; D is uncertain. The germline gives CDR1 SGDLS, CDR2 YYNGEE. CDR3 length: 14 residues. V was shortened by 2 bases and J by 1 base, with 10 bases between the two germline ends. The CDR3 DNA reads TGTGCCAGCAGCGTTGGGGATCGATCCTACGAGCAGTACTTC. Translated, it gives CASSVGDRSYEQYF.

The chain uses TRBV7-9 and TRBJ1-1; 8 bases line up with TRBD1. This CDR3 has 15 amino acids. The germline CDR1 and CDR2 sequences are SEHNR and FQNEAQ (reference sequence). With 2 bases clipped from V and 7 bases from J, the junction kept 9 bases outside the gene matches. The DNA of the CDR3 is TGTGCCAGCAGCTTATTCGCAGGGGGCGAGGATGAAGCTTTCTTT. This translates into CASSLFAGGEDEAFF.

V gene TRBV7-2 combines with J gene TRBJ2-1; D gene uncertain. The ends were cut back, 5 bases at V and 9 bases at J, with 11 bases in the middle. The CDR3 loop spans 12 amino acids. Germline V lookup: CDR1 SGHTA, CDR2 FQGNSA. DNA of the CDR3: TGTGCCAGCAGCCTATGGTTCGTTGAGCAGTTCTTC. Amino acids: CASSLWFVEQFF.

As for this clone: The sample has other DNA sequences that encode this CDR3 too. The genes are TRBV4-1 and TRBJ2-3, with 10 nucleotides matching TRBD2. Germline CDR1 is MGHRA and CDR2 is YSYEKL. The CDR3 has 16 residues. The V and J ends lost 0 bases and 3 bases, in that order; junction bases with no gene match: 3. The CDR3 DNA follows: TGCGCCAGCAGCCAAGAGGAAGCGGGGGGGACAGATACGCAGTATTTT. As protein: CASSQEEAGGTDTQYF.

The chain is built from TRBV11-2 and TRBJ1-2; TRBD1 is a possible D gene (5 bases). Looked up from germline, CDR1 is SGHAT and CDR2 is FQNNGV. V lost 8 bases and J lost 2, with 15 bases in between. The CDR3 consists of 14 residues. The CDR3 protein is CASGPGGGNYGYTF. The CDR3 nucleotides are TGTGCCAGCGGGCCGGGTGGGGGGAACTATGGCTACACCTTC.

The chain links TRBV7-2 to TRBJ2-7; D not certain. The germline CDR1 and CDR2 sequences are SGHTA and FQGNSA. This CDR3 has 13 residues. Trimming pared 3 bases from V and 0 bases from J, leaving 6 bases between. In DNA form, the CDR3 reads TGTGCCAGCAGCTTTTTCCTCTCCTACGAGCAGTACTTC. This encodes CASSFFLSYEQYF.

V is TRBV6-5 and J is TRBJ1-6; the D gene is possibly TRBD1 (6 bases). The germline V and J ends were trimmed by 8 bases and 6 bases, with 14 bases remaining between them. The CDR3 length is 14 residues. Germline V gives CDR1 MNHEY, CDR2 SVGAGI. The CDR3: CASALTGTNSPLHF. CDR3 DNA: TGTGCCAGCGCACTAACAGGGACTAATTCACCCCTCCACTTT.

CDR3 in DNA: TGTGCCAGCAGTGGGGGGGTGAACACTGAAGCTTTCTTT. It yields the protein CASSGGVNTEAFF. V usage is TRBV2 and J usage is TRBJ1-1; maybe TRBD1 (5 bases). With 4 bases removed from V and 0 bases from J, the gap between germline ends came to 6 bases. Germline V gene sequence: CDR1 SNHLY, CDR2 FYNNEI. This CDR3 comprises 13 residues.

The V gene is TRBV7-9, the J gene TRBJ2-1; maybe TRBD2 (6 bases). The CDR3 is made up of 12 amino acids. Germline lookup yields CDR1 SEHNR and CDR2 FQNEAQ (reference sequence). The germline V and J ends were trimmed by 5 bases and 13 bases, with 15 bases remaining between them. Here the CDR3 DNA reads TGTGCCAGCAGCCCAGCCGCGGGGTACCAGTTCTTC. Translated: CASSPAAGYQFF.

V is TRBV13 and J is TRBJ2-5; TRBD2 matches at 7 bases. Germline V gene lookup returns CDR1 PRHDT and CDR2 FYEKMQ (reference sequence). V shed 1 base and J 2 bases; nucleotides not matched to a gene: 4. The CDR3 runs 15 residues. Written as DNA, the CDR3 is TGTGCCAGCAGCTTAGCGACGGGGGGACAAGAGACCCAGTACTTC. Its protein is CASSLATGGQETQYF.

This CDR3 reads CASSLRDRPSYNEQFF. For the CDR3, the DNA is TGTGCCAGCAGCTTGAGAGACAGGCCCTCTTACAATGAGCAGTTCTTC. This chain joins TRBV11-2 and TRBJ2-1, with D possibly matching TRBD1 (6 bases). Germline CDR1 is SGHAT and CDR2 is FQNNGV. The CDR3 is 16 amino acids. V lost 3 bases and J 4 bases, leaving 16 bases between the germline ends.

This clone was observed a few times. The identical CDR3 is also encoded by other nucleotide sequences in the sample. The genes are TRBV11-2 and TRBJ2-7, with a possible D match to TRBD2 (6 bases). CDR1 is SGHAT and CDR2 is FQNNGV in the germline V gene. V lost 1 base and J 4 bases, leaving 8 bases between the germline ends. The CDR3 has 13 amino acids. CDR3 coding DNA: TGTGCCAGCAGCTTAGCGGGAGCTTACGAGCAGTACTTC. Translating gives CASSLAGAYEQYF.

This chain connects TRBV27 to TRBJ2-1; D gene unclear. CDR3 length: 13 residues. Germline CDR1 reads MNHEY; CDR2 reads SMNVEV (reference sequence). V lost 4 bases and J 5 bases, leaving 9 bases between the germline ends. For the CDR3, the DNA is TGTGCCAGCAGTTCGCCCCTGGACAATGAGCAGTTCTTC. Translated, it gives CASSSPLDNEQFF.

As for this clone: The same CDR3 arises from other DNA sequences in this sample as well. V is TRBV4-1 and J is TRBJ2-7; a weak D match, TRBD2 (6 bases). Per germline, CDR1 MGHRA and CDR2 YSYEKL. CDR3 size: 14 residues. V was pared by 3 bases and J by 4 bases, with 13 bases between. CDR3 nucleotides: TGCGCCAGCAGCCAGGCGGGTGGAGGGTACGAGCAGTACTTC. Translated: CASSQAGGGYEQYF.

The V gene is TRBV6-6, the J gene TRBJ1-3; 8 bases fit TRBD1. Per germline, CDR1 MNHNY and CDR2 SVGAGI (reference sequence). V shed 4 bases and J 3 bases; nucleotides not matched to a gene: 2. The CDR3 is made up of 14 amino acids. CDR3 amino acids: CASSWTGIGNTIYF. The DNA for the CDR3 is TGTGCCAGCAGTTGGACAGGGATTGGAAACACCATATATTTT.

The V call is TRBV7-9, the J call TRBJ1-1; 8 bases match TRBD1. The J segment lost 3 bases and the V segment lost 5 bases, leaving 8 bases of the junction unmatched. This CDR3 contains 15 residues. From germline, CDR1 is SEHNR and CDR2 FQNEAQ (reference sequence). The CDR3 loop is CASSISQGGDTEAFF. The CDR3 region has the DNA TGTGCCAGCAGCATCTCACAGGGGGGGGACACTGAAGCTTTCTTT. Full variable domain (outside the CDR3, taken from reference TRBV7-9 and TRBJ1-1): DTGVSQNPRHKITKRGQNVTFRCDPISEHNRLYWYRQTLGQGPEFLTYFQNEAQLEKSRLLSDRFSAERPKGSFSTLEIQRTEQGDSAMYLCASSISQGGDTEAFFGQGTRLTVV.

A remark on this clone: This specimen includes other DNA sequences encoding the same CDR3. V and J are TRBV27 and TRBJ2-7; 7 bases map to TRBD1. This CDR3 contains 13 residues. Germline V CDR1 and CDR2: MNHEY, SMNVEV (reference sequence). V dropped 6 bases and J dropped 1; count of bases not matched to a gene: 3. CDR3 sequence (DNA): TGTGCCAGCAGCCCGGGACAGTCCTACGAGCAGTACTTC. Protein sequence: CASSPGQSYEQYF.

The chain carries TRBV15 and TRBJ2-1, with TRBD1 matching over 7 bases. V shed 0 bases and J 2 bases; nucleotides not matched to a gene: 4. The CDR3 covers 16 residues. Germline V gene sequence: CDR1 LNHNV, CDR2 YYDKDF (reference sequence). The CDR3 sequence is CATSRDGGQPYNEQFF. The CDR3 DNA follows: TGTGCCACCAGCAGAGATGGGGGACAGCCCTACAATGAGCAGTTCTTC.

This chain uses TRBV5-1 with TRBJ2-1, with 10 bases aligning to TRBD1. Per the germline V gene, CDR1 is SGHRS and CDR2 is YFSETQ. J lost 8 bases, V lost 7 bases, and 9 bases had no gene match. CDR3 length: 14 residues. CDR3 loop: CASVDRGVPDEQFF. Written as DNA, the CDR3 is TGCGCCAGCGTGGACAGGGGGGTTCCCGATGAGCAGTTCTTC.

V usage is TRBV6-1 and J usage is TRBJ1-6; 7 bases agree with TRBD1. This CDR3 has 14 amino acids. The V segment lost 3 bases and the J segment 8 bases; nucleotides outside the gene matches: 4. Germline CDR1 and CDR2: MNHNS and SASEGT. The CDR3 reads CASSERGRDSPLHF. The CDR3 DNA is TGTGCCAGCAGTGAGAGGGGGCGGGATTCACCCCTCCACTTT.